This is a list of T cell receptor beta chains from one sample in a study of T cells in Graves' hyperthyroidism and ophthalmopathy. TCRdb re-derived calls from the multiplex PCR reads in MiXCR, one entry per CDR3 protein. The table lists roughly 710,000 distinct CDR3 sequences, over 35% of them singletons. The source material was blood. These receptors were obtained from a woman aged 40-49 years with Graves' hyperthyroidism. Each CDR3 is given with its conserved first and last residue. Each record gives: clone size, V gene, D gene, J gene, CDR3 DNA, CDR3 protein. D genes are given only for firm matches. Rows give clone size only sometimes, using once, few, many, or a class for an expanded clone.

clone size: many; V gene: TRBV4-2; D gene: TRBD1; J gene: TRBJ1-2; CDR3 DNA: TGTGCCAGCAGCCAATCAGGACAGGGAGGCTATGGCTACACCTTC; CDR3 protein: CASSQSGQGGYGYTF
clone size: -; V gene: TRBV7-2; D gene: TRBD1; J gene: TRBJ1-4; CDR3 DNA: TGTGCCAGCAGTCCACACCGGACAGGTGAAAAACTGTTTTTT; CDR3 protein: CASSPHRTGEKLFF
clone size: many; V gene: TRBV7-9; D gene: -; J gene: TRBJ2-5; CDR3 DNA: TGTGCCAGCAGCCCGGCGGGGCTTCAAGAGACCCAGTACTTC; CDR3 protein: CASSPAGLQETQYF
clone size: many; V gene: TRBV7-9; D gene: -; J gene: TRBJ2-5; CDR3 DNA: TGTGCCAGCGGGGGCGGCGGTTATGGGACCCAGTACTTC; CDR3 protein: CASGGGGYGTQYF
clone size: many; V gene: TRBV7-9; D gene: -; J gene: TRBJ1-2; CDR3 DNA: TGTGCCAGCACCCTAAGATCGGACCCCCCTTGGGGCTACACCTTC; CDR3 protein: CASTLRSDPPWGYTF
clone size: few; V gene: TRBV5-1; D gene: TRBD1; J gene: TRBJ1-1; CDR3 DNA: TGCGCCAGCAGCGCTGGACAGGGGGTTCAAGCTTTCTTT; CDR3 protein: CASSAGQGVQAFF
clone size: -; V gene: TRBV5-6; D gene: TRBD1; J gene: TRBJ2-2; CDR3 DNA: TGTGCCAGCAGCTTTGACAGGGGGCCGAACACCGGGGAGCTGTTTTTT; CDR3 protein: CASSFDRGPNTGELFF
clone size: -; V gene: TRBV7-6; D gene: TRBD1; J gene: TRBJ2-3; CDR3 DNA: TGTGCCAGCAGCTTGACCGACAGGGCCGATACGCAGTATTTT; CDR3 protein: CASSLTDRADTQYF
clone size: -; V gene: TRBV3-1; D gene: -; J gene: TRBJ1-1; CDR3 DNA: TGTGCCAGCAGCCAAGTTACGGTCGCTGAAGCTTTCTTT; CDR3 protein: CASSQVTVAEAFF
clone size: -; V gene: TRBV9; D gene: -; J gene: TRBJ1-1; CDR3 DNA: TGTGCCAGCACAGGGGCATTGGAGAACACTGAAGCTTTCTTT; CDR3 protein: CASTGALENTEAFF
clone size: many; V gene: TRBV7-2; D gene: -; J gene: TRBJ1-2; CDR3 DNA: TGTGCCAGCAGCTTCGGGTCGGACTATGGCTACACCTTC; CDR3 protein: CASSFGSDYGYTF
clone size: -; V gene: TRBV10-1; D gene: TRBD2; J gene: TRBJ2-7; CDR3 DNA: TGCGCCAGCGAGGACAGTGTCCCCGGGCGGGAGGGCTACGAGCAGTACTTC; CDR3 protein: CASEDSVPGREGYEQYF
clone size: -; V gene: TRBV6-5; D gene: -; J gene: TRBJ1-4; CDR3 DNA: TGTGCCAGCAGTTTCCGACCCGCAACTAATGAAAAACTGTTTTTT; CDR3 protein: CASSFRPATNEKLFF
clone size: many; V gene: TRBV2; D gene: -; J gene: TRBJ1-1; CDR3 DNA: TGTGCCACCCACATTAGGACGGGAGCGAACACTGAAGCTTTCTTT; CDR3 protein: CATHIRTGANTEAFF
clone size: -; V gene: TRBV25-1; D gene: -; J gene: TRBJ2-4; CDR3 DNA: TGTGCCAGCAGTGAACGGCAAAACATTCAGTACTTC; CDR3 protein: CASSERQNIQYF
clone size: few; V gene: TRBV4-1; D gene: -; J gene: TRBJ2-5; CDR3 DNA: TGCGCCAGCAGCCCCCGGGTCACAGGTACTGGGGAGACCCAGTACTTC; CDR3 protein: CASSPRVTGTGETQYF
clone size: -; V gene: TRBV7-9; D gene: TRBD2; J gene: TRBJ2-5; CDR3 DNA: TGCGCCAGCAGCCAACCGGGCGGGAGAGAGACCCAGTACTTC; CDR3 protein: CASSQPGGRETQYF